Below, 27 T cell receptor beta chains from the same sample are listed, as sequenced in a study of blood T cell repertoires in COVID-19. Sequenced by immunoSEQ multiplex PCR; TCRdb stores in-frame clones only, minus some. The sample lists roughly 200,000 clones, roughly 87% occurring once. Sample: PBMCs or T cells enriched from blood (not recorded which). The receptor set was obtained from a young man with acute COVID-19.

The chain combines TRBV7-3 with TRBJ1-5; weak D call: TRBD1 (5 bases). The CDR3 covers 13 residues. Germline V lookup: CDR1 SGHTA, CDR2 FQGTGA. Trimming took 5 bases from V and 6 from J, leaving 11 bases between them. CDR3 loop: CASSHTGSQPQHF. The CDR3, as DNA: TGTGCCAGCAGCCACACAGGTTCTCAGCCCCAGCATTTT.

J is TRBJ2-5 and V is TRBV5-1; D remains ambiguous. The germline V gene has CDR1 SGHRS and CDR2 YFSETQ. The CDR3 has 11 residues. Trimming removed 4 bases at V and 6 bases at J, with 7 bases between. The CDR3 region has the DNA TGCGCCAGCAGCCAACAGAAGACCCAGTACTTC. This sequence encodes CASSQQKTQYF. The full variable domain, rest sourced from reference TRBV5-1 and TRBJ2-5, is KAGVTQTPRYLIKTRGQQVTLSCSPISGHRSVSWYQQTPGQGLQFLFEYFSETQRNKGNFPGRFSGRQFSNSRSEMNVSTLELGDSALYLCASSQQKTQYFGPGTRLLVL.

V usage is TRBV5-6 and J usage is TRBJ2-7; 7 bases agree with TRBD1. CDR1 is SGHDT, CDR2 YYEEEE, per germline. V shed 4 bases and J 3 bases; nucleotides not matched to a gene: 10. The CDR3 is 15 amino acids. DNA of the CDR3: TGTGCCAGCAGCCGAGGGGGCGAGAACCTCTACGAGCAGTACTTC. This gives the protein CASSRGGENLYEQYF.

This sequence joins TRBV20-1 and TRBJ2-7, with TRBD2 matching 8 bases. With 3 bases clipped from V and 3 bases from J, the junction kept 10 bases outside the gene matches. The germline CDR1 and CDR2 sequences are DFQATT and SNEGSKA (reference sequence). The CDR3 spans 15 residues. The CDR3 loop reads CSASAVAGHYYEQYF. In DNA, the CDR3 is TGCAGTGCTAGTGCGGTAGCGGGACACTACTACGAGCAGTACTTC.

V usage is TRBV2 and J usage is TRBJ2-1; 8 bases line up with TRBD2. This CDR3 comprises 13 residues. Trimming took 4 bases from V and 9 from J; bases not matched to a gene: 5. The germline V gene has CDR1 SNHLY and CDR2 FYNNEI. CDR3 nucleotides: TGTGCCAGCAGTGCGGCTAGCGGGCTTGAGCAGTTCTTC. Amino acids: CASSAASGLEQFF.

The chain has TRBV28 and TRBJ2-5; D gene unclear. The CDR3 consists of 13 residues. The germline V gene encodes CDR1 MDHEN and CDR2 SYDVKM. V was shortened by 3 bases and J by 4 bases, with 9 bases between the two germline ends. The DNA for the CDR3 is TGTGCCAGCAGTTTCTTGCTAACAGAGACCCAGTACTTC. Its protein is CASSFLLTETQYF.

The chain is built from TRBV6-5 and TRBJ2-7; TRBD1 is a possible D gene (6 bases). V was clipped by 5 bases and J by 0 bases, with 14 bases between them. Germline V lookup: CDR1 MNHEY, CDR2 SVGAGI. This CDR3 region has 15 residues. CDR3 sequence reads: CASSTGTYDSYEQYF. CDR3 bases: TGTGCCAGCAGTACCGGGACATATGACTCCTACGAGCAGTACTTC.

The rearrangement uses TRBV4-1 and TRBJ2-7; TRBD2 agrees at 11 bases. The CDR3 runs 13 residues. The junction had 3 bases not matched to a gene; V was cut back by 5 bases and J by 6 bases. CDR1 is MGHRA, CDR2 YSYEKL, per germline. CDR3 DNA sequence: TGCGCCAGCAGCGGACTAGCGGGTGGCGAGCAGTACTTC. Encoded protein: CASSGLAGGEQYF.

This clone showed up just a few times. This chain links TRBV25-1 with TRBJ2-1; 12 bases fit TRBD2. From germline, CDR1 is MGHDK and CDR2 SYGVNS. The CDR3 runs 15 residues. The V and J ends lost 4 bases and 2 bases, in that order; junction bases with no gene match: 0. DNA of the CDR3: TGTGCCAGCAGTGGGACTAGCGGGACCTACAATGAGCAGTTCTTC. Its protein product is CASSGTSGTYNEQFF.

This clone has more than one count but fewer than ten. The genes are TRBV4-1 and TRBJ2-1; 14 positions match TRBD2. The CDR3 sequence is 16 residues long. Germline CDR1 is MGHRA and CDR2 is YSYEKL. V shed 6 bases, J shed 6 bases, and the junction held 7 bases outside the gene matches. CDR3: CASRSGLAGEPNEQFF. As DNA, the CDR3 is TGCGCCAGCAGATCGGGACTAGCGGGAGAGCCCAATGAGCAGTTCTTC.

The rearrangement joins TRBV19 to TRBJ1-1; TRBD1 might be the D (6 bases). The V and J ends lost 6 bases and 2 bases respectively, with 10 bases between them. The germline V gene has CDR1 LNHDA and CDR2 SQIVND (reference sequence). This CDR3 region has 13 residues. The CDR3 here is CASRQGSNTEAFF. CDR3 nucleotides: TGTGCCAGTAGACAGGGCTCCAACACTGAAGCTTTCTTT.

The chain uses TRBV3-1 (or the pseudogene TRBV3-2) and TRBJ2-7; 7 nucleotides agree with TRBD2. This CDR3 has 15 amino acids. With 7 bases clipped from V and 4 bases from J, the junction kept 13 bases outside the gene matches. Germline V lookup: CDR1 LGHDT, CDR2 YNNKEL (reference sequence). CDR3 nucleotides: TGTGCCAGCACCCTAACGGGGGGACGGGGTTACGAGCAGTACTTC. It specifies CASTLTGGRGYEQYF.

The chain recombines TRBV27 with TRBJ1-4; TRBD1 aligns across 7 bases. Germline trimming cut 9 bases from V and 0 bases from J; bases unmatched to any gene: 4. The CDR3 length is 14 residues. Germline V lookup: CDR1 MNHEY, CDR2 SMNVEV (reference sequence). Here the CDR3 reads CARGQTATNEKLFF. The CDR3 DNA sequence: TGTGCCAGGGGACAGACTGCAACTAATGAAAAACTGTTTTTT. The full variable domain, with the rest looked up from reference TRBV27 and TRBJ1-4, is EAQVTQNPRYLITVTGKKLTVTCSQNMNHEYMSWYRQDPGLGLRQIYYSMNVEVTDKGDVPEGYKVSRKEKRNFPLILESPSPNQTSLYFCARGQTATNEKLFFGSGTQLSVL.

J is TRBJ2-5 and V is TRBV10-1; 9 bases are shared with TRBD2. There are 16 residues in the CDR3. V shed 6 bases and J 4 bases; nucleotides not matched to a gene: 12. Germline V CDR1 and CDR2: WNHNN, SYGVQD (reference sequence). Here the CDR3 reads CASRSGTSIYGETQYF. The CDR3 DNA reads as TGCGCCAGCAGATCCGGGACTAGCATATACGGAGAGACCCAGTACTTC.

The chain joins TRBV4-1 to TRBJ2-1, with 8 bases aligning to TRBD2. This CDR3 has 17 amino acids. V trimming: 1 base; J trimming: 4 bases; junction bases outside the gene matches: 9. The germline gives CDR1 MGHRA, CDR2 YSYEKL. The DNA for the CDR3 is TGCGCCAGCAGCCAAGTAATTCTAGCGGGTAAATACAATGAGCAGTTCTTC. Translation gives CASSQVILAGKYNEQFF.

The J gene is TRBJ1-5, the V gene TRBV19, with D possibly being TRBD1 (6 bases). Looked up from germline, CDR1 is LNHDA and CDR2 is SQIVND (reference sequence). This CDR3 spans 16 amino acids. Trimming removed 5 bases at V and 0 bases at J, with 14 bases between. This chain's CDR3 is CASSPRTVYSNQPQHF. The DNA for the CDR3 is TGTGCCAGTAGTCCTAGGACAGTGTATAGCAATCAGCCCCAGCATTTT. The variable domain in full, completed from reference TRBV19 and TRBJ1-5, reads DGGITQSPKYLFRKEGQNVTLSCEQNLNHDAMYWYRQDPGQGLRLIYYSQIVNDFQKGDIAEGYSVSREKKESFPLTVTSAQKNPTAFYLCASSPRTVYSNQPQHFGDGTRLSIL.

The chain links TRBV2 to TRBJ1-1, with 8 bases matching TRBD1. The V segment lost 6 bases and the J segment 4 bases; nucleotides outside the gene matches: 4. The CDR3 contains 13 residues. The germline V gene has CDR1 SNHLY and CDR2 FYNNEI. The CDR3 DNA reads as TGTGCCAGCAGACTGGACAGGGCCACTGAAGCTTTCTTT. This codes for CASRLDRATEAFF.

V and J are TRBV10-2 and TRBJ2-1, with 8 positions matching TRBD1. The V gene end was trimmed by 4 bases and the J gene end by 11 bases; junction bases not matched to a gene: 16. The CDR3 totals 16 residues. Germline V CDR1 and CDR2: WSHSY, SAAADI. CDR3 sequence (DNA): TGCGCCAGCAGTGTGATGGGTTTTGGGACAGGTAATAAGCAGTTCTTC. Translated: CASSVMGFGTGNKQFF.

J is TRBJ1-2 and V is TRBV6-7; TRBD1 matches 8 bases. Being an ORF, TRBV6-7 has a function that is uncertain. The CDR3 contains 14 residues. The V gene end was trimmed by 2 bases and the J gene end by 8 bases; junction bases not matched to a gene: 7. The CDR3, as DNA: TGTGCCAGCAGTTACACGGACAGGGTTTACGGCTACACCTTC. It specifies CASSYTDRVYGYTF.

V is TRBV11-2 and J is TRBJ2-7; 9 bases line up with TRBD2. Germline CDR1 is SGHAT and CDR2 is FQNNGV. The V and J ends lost 5 bases and 5 bases, in that order; junction bases with no gene match: 7. This CDR3 is built from 14 residues. In nucleotides, the CDR3 is TGTGCCAGCAGCCGGGCGGGAGGGAAGCACGAGCAGTACTTC. It is translated as CASSRAGGKHEQYF.

The V call is TRBV19, the J call TRBJ1-6; tentative D call: TRBD1 (6 bases). The CDR3 is 14 residues long. The germline V gene has CDR1 LNHDA and CDR2 SQIVND (reference sequence). V lost 5 bases and J lost 8, with 13 bases in between. The CDR3 reads CASSGQGIYSPLHF. CDR3 DNA sequence: TGTGCCAGTAGTGGGCAGGGGATTTATTCACCCCTCCACTTT.

The genes are TRBV2 and TRBJ1-1, with D perhaps matching TRBD1 (5 bases). This CDR3 is 14 amino acids long. Per germline, CDR1 SNHLY and CDR2 FYNNEI. Trimming took off 3 bases at V and 0 bases at J, with 8 bases between the two ends. The CDR3 is CASSDDRLNTEAFF. The CDR3 nucleotides are TGTGCCAGCAGTGATGACAGATTGAACACTGAAGCTTTCTTT.

The chain carries TRBV28 and TRBJ1-1; 9 bases line up with TRBD1. The CDR3 has 16 amino acids. Germline CDR1 and CDR2: MDHEN and SYDVKM. The ends lost 4 bases at V and 4 bases at J; junction bases unmatched: 10. CDR3 coding DNA: TGTGCCAGCAGTTCGGGACAGGGATCCATGAGCACTGAAGCTTTCTTT. Translation gives CASSSGQGSMSTEAFF.

This chain connects TRBV21-1 to TRBJ2-1; TRBD2, the table's D call, was not compared with the DNA. TRBV21-1 is a pseudogene segment. The CDR3 extends over 17 amino acids. In DNA, the CDR3 is TGTGCCAGCAGCATTGAGCGGTCACCAGAACCCTACAATGAGCAGTTCTTC. Residues: CASSIERSPEPYNEQFF.

This chain links TRBV30 with TRBJ1-2; D is unclear. Deletions cut 3 bases from V and 4 bases from J, with 24 bases between. The CDR3 contains 17 residues. Per germline, CDR1 GTSNPN and CDR2 SVGIG (reference sequence). CDR3 sequence: CAWSNNVGLAGFYGYTF. As DNA, the CDR3 is TGTGCCTGGAGCAATAACGTTGGACTAGCGGGATTCTATGGCTACACCTTC. The full variable domain, completed using reference TRBV30 and TRBJ1-2, is SQTIHQWPATLVQPVGSPLSLECTVEGTSNPNLYWYRQAAGRGLQLLFYSVGIGQISSEVPQNLSASRPQDRQFILSSKKLLLSDSGFYLCAWSNNVGLAGFYGYTFGSGTRLTVV.

The rearrangement joins TRBV28 to TRBJ1-1; D is perhaps TRBD1 (5 bases). V was clipped by 1 base and J by 13 bases, with 16 bases between them. This CDR3 region has 13 residues. Germline lookup yields CDR1 MDHEN and CDR2 SYDVKM. For the CDR3, the DNA is TGTGCCAGCAGTTTATACGGGGGGTCGGGCGATTTCTTT. This codes for CASSLYGGSGDFF.

The CDR3 bases are TGTGCCAGCATCGGGACAGCCCTTACCCCCCTCCACTTT. Encoded protein: CASIGTALTPLHF. The chain employs TRBV2 and TRBJ1-6; the match to TRBD1 covers 7 bases. Losses at the gene ends were 7 bases for V and 13 bases for J; bases not matched to a gene: 10. The germline V gene encodes CDR1 SNHLY and CDR2 FYNNEI. The CDR3 is made up of 13 amino acids.